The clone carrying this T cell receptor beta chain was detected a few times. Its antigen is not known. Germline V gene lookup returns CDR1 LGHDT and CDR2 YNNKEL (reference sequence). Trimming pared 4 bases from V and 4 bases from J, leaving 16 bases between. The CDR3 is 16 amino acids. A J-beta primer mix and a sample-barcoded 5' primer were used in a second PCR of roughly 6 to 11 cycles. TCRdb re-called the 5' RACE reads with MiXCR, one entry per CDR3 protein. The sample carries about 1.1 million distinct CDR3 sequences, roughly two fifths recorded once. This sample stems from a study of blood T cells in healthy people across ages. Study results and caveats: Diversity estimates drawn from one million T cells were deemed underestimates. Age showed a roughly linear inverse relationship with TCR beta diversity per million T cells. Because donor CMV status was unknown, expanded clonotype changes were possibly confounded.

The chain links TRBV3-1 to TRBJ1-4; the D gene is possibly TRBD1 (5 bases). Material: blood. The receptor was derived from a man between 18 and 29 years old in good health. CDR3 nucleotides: TGTGCCAGCAGCCTACGGGGAGCTCAGGGTAATGAAAAACTGTTTTTT. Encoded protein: CASSLRGAQGNEKLFF.